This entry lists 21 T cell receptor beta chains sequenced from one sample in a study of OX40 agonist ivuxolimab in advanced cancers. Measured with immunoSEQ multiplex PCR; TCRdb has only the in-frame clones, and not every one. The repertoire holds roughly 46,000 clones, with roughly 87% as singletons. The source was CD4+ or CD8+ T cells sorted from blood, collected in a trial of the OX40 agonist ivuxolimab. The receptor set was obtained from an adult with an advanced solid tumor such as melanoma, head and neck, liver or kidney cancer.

CDR3 region: CASSENFVGRGKTQYF. CDR3 coding DNA: TGTGCCAGCAGTGAAAACTTCGTCGGGAGAGGAAAGACCCAGTACTTC. The chain couples TRBV6-1 to TRBJ2-5; D possibly corresponds to TRBD2 (6 bases). The CDR3 totals 16 residues. Looked up from germline, CDR1 is MNHNS and CDR2 is SASEGT. V was shortened by 2 bases and J by 6 bases, with 19 bases between the two germline ends.

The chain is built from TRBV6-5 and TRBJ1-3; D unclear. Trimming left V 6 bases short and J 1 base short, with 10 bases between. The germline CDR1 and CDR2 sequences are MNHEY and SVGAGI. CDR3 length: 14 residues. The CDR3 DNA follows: TGTGCCAGCAGCCCTACATGGTCTGGAAACACCATATATTTT. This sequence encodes CASSPTWSGNTIYF.

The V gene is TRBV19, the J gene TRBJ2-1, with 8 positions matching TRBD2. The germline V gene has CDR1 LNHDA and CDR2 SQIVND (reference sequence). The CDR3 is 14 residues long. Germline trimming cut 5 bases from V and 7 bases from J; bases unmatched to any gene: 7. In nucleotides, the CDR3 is TGTGCCAGTAGTTTCCGGGGGGGTACAAATGAGCAGTTCTTC. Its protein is CASSFRGGTNEQFF.

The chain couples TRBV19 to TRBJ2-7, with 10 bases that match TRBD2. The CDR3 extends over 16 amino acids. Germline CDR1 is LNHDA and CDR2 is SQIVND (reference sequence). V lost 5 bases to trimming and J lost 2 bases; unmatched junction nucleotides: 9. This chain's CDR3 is CASSGDSGRATYEQYF. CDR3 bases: TGTGCCAGTAGTGGGGACAGCGGGAGGGCAACCTACGAGCAGTACTTC.

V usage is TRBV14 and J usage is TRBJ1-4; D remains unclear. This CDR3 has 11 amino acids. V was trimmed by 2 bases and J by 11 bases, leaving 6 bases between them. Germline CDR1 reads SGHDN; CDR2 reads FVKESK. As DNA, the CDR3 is TGTGCCAGCAGCCAAAGTGGCAAACTGTTTTTT. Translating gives CASSQSGKLFF.

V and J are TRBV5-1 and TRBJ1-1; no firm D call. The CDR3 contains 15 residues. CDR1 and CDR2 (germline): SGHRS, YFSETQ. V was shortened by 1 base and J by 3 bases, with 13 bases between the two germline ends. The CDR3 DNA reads TGCGCCAGCAGCTTGTCGTCCCGACGGCACACTGAAGCTTTCTTT. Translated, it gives CASSLSSRRHTEAFF.

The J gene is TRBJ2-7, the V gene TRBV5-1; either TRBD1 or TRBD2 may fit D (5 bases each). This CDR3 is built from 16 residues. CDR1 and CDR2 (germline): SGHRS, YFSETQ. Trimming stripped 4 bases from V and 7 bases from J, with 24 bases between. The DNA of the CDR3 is TGCGCCAGCAGCCCGAGTGGATGGGGGATAGGCCGGGAGCAGTACTTC. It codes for CASSPSGWGIGREQYF.

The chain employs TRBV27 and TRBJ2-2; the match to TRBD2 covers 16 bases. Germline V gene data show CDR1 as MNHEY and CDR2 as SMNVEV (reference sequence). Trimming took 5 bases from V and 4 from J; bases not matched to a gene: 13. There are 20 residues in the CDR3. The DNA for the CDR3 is TGTGCCAGCAGTATCAGACCGGGACTAGCGGGAGGGCCGGTCACCGGGGAGCTGTTTTTT. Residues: CASSIRPGLAGGPVTGELFF.

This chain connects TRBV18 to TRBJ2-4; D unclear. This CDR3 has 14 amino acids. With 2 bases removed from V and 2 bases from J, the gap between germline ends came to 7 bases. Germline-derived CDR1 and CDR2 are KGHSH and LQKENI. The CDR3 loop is CASSPDRSKNIQYF. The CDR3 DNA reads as TGTGCCAGCTCACCAGATCGATCCAAAAACATTCAGTACTTC.

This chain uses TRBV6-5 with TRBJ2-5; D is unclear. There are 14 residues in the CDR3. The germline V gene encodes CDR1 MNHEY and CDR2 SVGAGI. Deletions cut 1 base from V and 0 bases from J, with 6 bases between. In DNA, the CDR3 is TGTGCCAGCAGTTACTGGGCGTACCAAGAGACCCAGTACTTC. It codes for CASSYWAYQETQYF.

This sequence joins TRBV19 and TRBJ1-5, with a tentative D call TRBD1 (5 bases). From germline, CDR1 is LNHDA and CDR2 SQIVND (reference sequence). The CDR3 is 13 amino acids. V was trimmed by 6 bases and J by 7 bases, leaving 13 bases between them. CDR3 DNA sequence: TGTGCCAGTAGGCTAGGGGTGGAACAGCCCCAGCATTTT. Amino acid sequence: CASRLGVEQPQHF.

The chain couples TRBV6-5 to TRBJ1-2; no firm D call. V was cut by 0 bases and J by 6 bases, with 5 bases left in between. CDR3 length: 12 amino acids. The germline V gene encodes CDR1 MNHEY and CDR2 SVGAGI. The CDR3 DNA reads TGTGCCAGCAGTTACTCTCCGAATGGCTACACCTTC. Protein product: CASSYSPNGYTF.

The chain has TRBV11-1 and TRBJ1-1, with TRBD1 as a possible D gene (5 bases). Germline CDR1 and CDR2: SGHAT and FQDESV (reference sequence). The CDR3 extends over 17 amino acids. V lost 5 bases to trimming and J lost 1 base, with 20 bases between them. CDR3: CASSPVSPGIRNTEAFF. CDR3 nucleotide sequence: TGTGCCAGCAGCCCGGTAAGTCCAGGGATCCGGAACACTGAAGCTTTCTTT.

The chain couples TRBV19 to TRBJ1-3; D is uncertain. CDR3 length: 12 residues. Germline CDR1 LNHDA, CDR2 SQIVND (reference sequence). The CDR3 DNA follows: TGTGCTTCCACCGGGCCCGGAAACACCATATATTTT. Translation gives CASTGPGNTIYF.

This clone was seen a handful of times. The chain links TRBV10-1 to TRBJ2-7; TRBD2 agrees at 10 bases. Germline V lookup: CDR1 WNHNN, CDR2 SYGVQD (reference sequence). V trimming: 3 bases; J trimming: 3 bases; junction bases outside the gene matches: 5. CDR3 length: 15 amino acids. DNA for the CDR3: TGCGCCAGCAGTGAAAGGCTAGCGGGGGACTACGAGCAGTACTTC. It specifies CASSERLAGDYEQYF.

The CDR3 reads CASRPDSPLGTGELFF. For the CDR3, the DNA is TGTGCCAGCCGGCCCGATTCTCCCCTAGGAACCGGGGAGCTGTTTTTT. This sequence joins TRBV5-4 and TRBJ2-2; D gene unclear. CDR3 length: 16 amino acids. V lost 7 bases and J 5 bases, leaving 21 bases between the germline ends. CDR1 and CDR2 from the germline V gene are SGHNT and YYREEE (reference sequence).

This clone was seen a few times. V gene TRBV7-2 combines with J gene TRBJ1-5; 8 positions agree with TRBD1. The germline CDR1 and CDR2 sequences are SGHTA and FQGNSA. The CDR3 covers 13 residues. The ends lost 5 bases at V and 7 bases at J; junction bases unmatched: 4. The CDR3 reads CASSRGQGQPQHF. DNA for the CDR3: TGTGCCAGCAGCCGAGGACAGGGCCAGCCCCAGCATTTT.

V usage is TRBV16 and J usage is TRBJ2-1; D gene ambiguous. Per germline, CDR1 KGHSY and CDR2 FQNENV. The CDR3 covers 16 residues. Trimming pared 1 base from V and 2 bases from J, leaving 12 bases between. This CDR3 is CASSQWAVSTYNEQFF. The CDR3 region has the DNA TGTGCCAGCAGCCAATGGGCAGTAAGCACCTACAATGAGCAGTTCTTC.

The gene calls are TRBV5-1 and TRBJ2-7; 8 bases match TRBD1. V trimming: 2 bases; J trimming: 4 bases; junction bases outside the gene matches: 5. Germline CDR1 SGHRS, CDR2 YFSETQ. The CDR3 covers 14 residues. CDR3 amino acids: CASSFGQGPYEQYF. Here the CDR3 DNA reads TGCGCCAGCAGCTTTGGACAGGGCCCATACGAGCAGTACTTC.

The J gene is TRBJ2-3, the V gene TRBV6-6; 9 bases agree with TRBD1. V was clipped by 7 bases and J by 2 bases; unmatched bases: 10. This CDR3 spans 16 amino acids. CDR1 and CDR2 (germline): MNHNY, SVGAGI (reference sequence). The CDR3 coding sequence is TGTGCCAGCACCACCGGCGGGACAGGGTACACAGATACGCAGTATTTT. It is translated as CASTTGGTGYTDTQYF.

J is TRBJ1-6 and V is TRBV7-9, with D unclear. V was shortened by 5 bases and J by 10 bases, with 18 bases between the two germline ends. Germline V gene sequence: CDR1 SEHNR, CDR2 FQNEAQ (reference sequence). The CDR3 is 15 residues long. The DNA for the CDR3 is TGTGCCAGCAGCCCTACCCAGGCGTCGGGATCACCCCTCCACTTT. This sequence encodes CASSPTQASGSPLHF.